The next 12 T cell receptor beta chains were all read from a single sample in a study of shared clonotypes between healthy human individuals. Profiling relied on immunoSEQ multiplex PCR, and the TCRdb table lists in-frame clones only, not all of them. Of 850,000 to 1,200,000 clones listed, more than 65% were seen once; the top ten hold over 1.3%. Sequencing used memory CD4+ T cells sorted from blood. Regarding subset: CD45RA-negative fraction. These receptors were obtained from a man between 18 and 35 years old in good health.

This clone has only a few counts. The chain has TRBV6-1 and TRBJ2-3, with D possibly being TRBD2 (6 bases). The CDR3 covers 17 residues. CDR1 MNHNS and CDR2 SASEGT come from the germline V gene. V was trimmed by 2 bases and J by 5 bases, leaving 20 bases between them. Here the CDR3 DNA reads TGTGCCAGCAGTGAAAGGATTAGCGGAACGCAAGAAGATACGCAGTATTTT. Translated, it gives CASSERISGTQEDTQYF.

The genes are TRBV12-5 and TRBJ1-5; D not certain. There are 15 residues in the CDR3. CDR1 LGHNT and CDR2 FRNRAP come from the germline V gene. V was trimmed by 2 bases and J by 0 bases, leaving 8 bases between them. CDR3 DNA: TGTGCTAGTGGTTTGAACGGGGATAGCAATCAGCCCCAGCATTTT. Translation: CASGLNGDSNQPQHF.

This sequence joins TRBV10-1 and TRBJ2-3; TRBD1 matches 8 bases. Per germline, CDR1 WNHNN and CDR2 SYGVQD (reference sequence). The V gene end was trimmed by 2 bases and the J gene end by 4 bases; junction bases not matched to a gene: 5. The CDR3 runs to 15 residues. The CDR3 nucleotides read TGCGCCAGCAGTGAGCCAGACAGGGGTTCAGATACGCAGTATTTT. This codes for CASSEPDRGSDTQYF.

This clone was observed at least ten times. This specimen includes other DNA sequences encoding the same CDR3. The V gene is TRBV5-1, the J gene TRBJ2-7, with D hard to call. From germline, CDR1 is SGHRS and CDR2 YFSETQ. V lost 0 bases to trimming and J lost 3 bases, with 7 bases between them. This CDR3 is 13 amino acids long. The CDR3 region is CASSLGYNYEQYF. The CDR3 nucleotides read TGCGCCAGCAGCTTGGGCTACAACTACGAGCAGTACTTC. Full variable domain (missing parts from reference TRBV5-1 and TRBJ2-7): KAGVTQTPRYLIKTRGQQVTLSCSPISGHRSVSWYQQTPGQGLQFLFEYFSETQRNKGNFPGRFSGRQFSNSRSEMNVSTLELGDSALYLCASSLGYNYEQYFGPGTRLTVT.

Only one count was recorded for this clone. A much larger clone sits a single nucleotide away, making a read error possible. Other DNA sequences in the same sample also yield this CDR3. This chain joins TRBV7-2 and TRBJ2-2; D not resolved. CDR1 SGHTA and CDR2 FQGNSA come from the germline V gene. CDR3 size: 14 residues. Trimming shortened V by 1 base and J by 2 bases, and 5 bases separated the two germline ends. CDR3 sequence reads: CASSLGGNTGELFF. DNA of the CDR3: TGTGCCAGCAGCTTAGGGGGAAACACCGGGGAGCTGTTTTTT.

The chain joins TRBV5-1 to TRBJ2-3; a weak D match, TRBD2 (5 bases). The CDR3 spans 15 residues. Between the trimmed V and J ends, which lost 2 bases and 2 bases, there was a span of 12 bases. Germline V gene sequence: CDR1 SGHRS, CDR2 YFSETQ. The DNA of the CDR3 is TGCGCCAGCAGCTTCGATAGCGAGGACACAGATACGCAGTATTTT. Protein sequence: CASSFDSEDTDTQYF.

This clone occurred once. J is TRBJ2-1 and V is TRBV7-3; TRBD1 is a possible D gene (6 bases). Trimming removed 4 bases at V and 7 bases at J, with 11 bases between. Germline-derived CDR1 and CDR2 are SGHTA and FQGTGA. The CDR3 spans 13 residues. The DNA of the CDR3 is TGTGCCAGCAGCTACCAAAGGGGGAATGAGCAGTTCTTC. Amino acids: CASSYQRGNEQFF.

The chain couples TRBV27 to TRBJ1-2; D is unclear. CDR1 is MNHEY and CDR2 is SMNVEV in the germline V gene (reference sequence). Trimming cost V 7 bases and J 7 bases, with 22 bases left between them. CDR3 length: 15 amino acids. The chain's CDR3 is CASISLAGYGSGYTF. In DNA form, the CDR3 reads TGTGCCAGCATATCCTTAGCAGGCTACGGAAGTGGCTACACCTTC.

V usage is TRBV9 and J usage is TRBJ2-7; no firm D call. Trimming shortened V by 3 bases and J by 3 bases, and 19 bases separated the two germline ends. Germline V gene sequence: CDR1 SGDLS, CDR2 YYNGEE. The CDR3 totals 16 residues. The CDR3 spells CASSAGRSTAVYEQYF. CDR3 DNA: TGTGCCAGCAGCGCCGGAAGGTCAACGGCCGTCTACGAGCAGTACTTC.

This sequence joins TRBV2 and TRBJ1-1; 8 bases map to TRBD1. V trimming: 6 bases; J trimming: 7 bases; junction bases outside the gene matches: 4. Germline CDR1 is SNHLY and CDR2 is FYNNEI. The CDR3 has 12 amino acids. CDR3 nucleotides: TGTGCCAGCAGCTGGGACAGGCGTGAAGCTTTCTTT. Translated: CASSWDRREAFF.

This clone was observed many times. V is TRBV4-1 and J is TRBJ1-5; D gene ambiguous. Per germline, CDR1 MGHRA and CDR2 YSYEKL. CDR3 length: 15 residues. V lost 5 bases, J lost 0 bases, and 11 bases lay in between. The CDR3 is CASSSSGYSNQPQHF. The CDR3 coding sequence is TGCGCCAGCAGCTCTTCAGGATATAGCAATCAGCCCCAGCATTTT.

The DNA of the CDR3 is TGTGCCAGCAGCGGAAAGCTCGACAGTCCTCGAGCGTCATGGAACACTGAAGCTTTCTTT. This sequence encodes CASSGKLDSPRASWNTEAFF. The chain has TRBV9 and TRBJ1-1; weak D call: TRBD1 (5 bases). Per the germline V gene, CDR1 is SGDLS and CDR2 is YYNGEE. Deletions cut 3 bases from V and 1 base from J, with 28 bases between. This CDR3 is 20 amino acids long.